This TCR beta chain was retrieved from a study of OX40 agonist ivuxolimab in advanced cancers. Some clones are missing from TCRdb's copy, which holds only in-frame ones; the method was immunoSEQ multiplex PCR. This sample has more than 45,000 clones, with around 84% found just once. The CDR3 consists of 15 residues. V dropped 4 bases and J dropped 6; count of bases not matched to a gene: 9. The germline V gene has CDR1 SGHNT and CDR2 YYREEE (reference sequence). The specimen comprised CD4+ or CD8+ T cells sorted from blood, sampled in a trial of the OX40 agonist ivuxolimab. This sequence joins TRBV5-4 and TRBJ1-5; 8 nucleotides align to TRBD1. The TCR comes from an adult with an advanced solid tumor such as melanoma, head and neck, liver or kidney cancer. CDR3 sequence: CASSPGQGLGQPQHF. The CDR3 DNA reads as TGTGCCAGCAGCCCCGGACAGGGTCTGGGTCAGCCCCAGCATTTT.